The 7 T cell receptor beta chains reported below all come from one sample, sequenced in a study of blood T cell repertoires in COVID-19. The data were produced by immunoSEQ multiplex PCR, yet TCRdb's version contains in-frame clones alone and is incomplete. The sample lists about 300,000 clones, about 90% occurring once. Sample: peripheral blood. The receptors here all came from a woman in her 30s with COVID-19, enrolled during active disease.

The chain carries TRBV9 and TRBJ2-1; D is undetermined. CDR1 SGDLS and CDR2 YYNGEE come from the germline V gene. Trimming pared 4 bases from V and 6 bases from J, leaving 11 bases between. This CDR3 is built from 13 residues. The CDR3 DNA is TGTGCCAGCAGCCCGCCCGTGAGCAATGAGCAGTTCTTC. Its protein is CASSPPVSNEQFF.

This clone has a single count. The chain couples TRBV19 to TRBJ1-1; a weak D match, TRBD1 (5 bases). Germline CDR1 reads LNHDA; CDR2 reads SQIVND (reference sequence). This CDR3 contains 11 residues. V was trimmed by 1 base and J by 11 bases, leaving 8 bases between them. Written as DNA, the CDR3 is TGTGCCAGTAGTATAGGAGACAGCGCTTTCTTT. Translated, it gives CASSIGDSAFF. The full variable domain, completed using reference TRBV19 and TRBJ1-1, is DGGITQSPKYLFRKEGQNVTLSCEQNLNHDAMYWYRQDPGQGLRLIYYSQIVNDFQKGDIAEGYSVSREKKESFPLTVTSAQKNPTAFYLCASSIGDSAFFGQGTRLTVV.

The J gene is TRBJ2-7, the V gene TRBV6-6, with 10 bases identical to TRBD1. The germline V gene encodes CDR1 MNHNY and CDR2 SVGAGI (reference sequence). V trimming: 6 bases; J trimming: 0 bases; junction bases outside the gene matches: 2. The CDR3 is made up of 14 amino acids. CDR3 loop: CASRRTGGSYEQYF. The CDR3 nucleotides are TGTGCCAGCAGACGGACAGGGGGCTCCTACGAGCAGTACTTC.

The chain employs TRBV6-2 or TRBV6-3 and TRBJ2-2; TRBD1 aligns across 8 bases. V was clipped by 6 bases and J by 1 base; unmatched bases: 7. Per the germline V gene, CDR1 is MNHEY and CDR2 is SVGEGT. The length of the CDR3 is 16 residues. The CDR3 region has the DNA TGTGCCAGCAGCTCCTATGGGACAGGGAACACCGGGGAGCTGTTTTTT. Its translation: CASSSYGTGNTGELFF.

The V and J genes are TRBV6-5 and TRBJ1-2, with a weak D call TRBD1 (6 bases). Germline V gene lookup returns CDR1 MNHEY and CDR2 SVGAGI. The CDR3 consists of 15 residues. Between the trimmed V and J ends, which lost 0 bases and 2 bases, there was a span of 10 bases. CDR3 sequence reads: CASSYSGHRNYGYTF. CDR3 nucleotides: TGTGCCAGCAGTTACTCGGGACATAGGAACTATGGCTACACCTTC.

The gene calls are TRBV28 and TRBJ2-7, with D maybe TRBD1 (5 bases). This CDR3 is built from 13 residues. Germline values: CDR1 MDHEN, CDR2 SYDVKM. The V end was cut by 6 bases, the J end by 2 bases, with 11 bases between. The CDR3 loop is CASSATAPYEQYV. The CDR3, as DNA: TGTGCCAGCAGCGCGACAGCACCCTACGAGCAGTACGTC.

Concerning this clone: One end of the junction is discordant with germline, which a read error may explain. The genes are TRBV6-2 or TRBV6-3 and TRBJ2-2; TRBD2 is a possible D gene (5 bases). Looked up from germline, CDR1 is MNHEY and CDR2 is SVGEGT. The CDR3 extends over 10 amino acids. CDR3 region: CASSPPGCIF. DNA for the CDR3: TGTGCCAGCAGCCCCCCGGGGTGTATTTTT.